This T cell receptor beta chain was sequenced during a study of T cell responses to AZD1222 COVID-19 vaccine (dated by TCRdb to about 2021). Regarding the study in general: A total of approximately 230 trial participants underwent TCR sequencing, of whom 200 to 220 received two doses of AZD1222 and some 26 received two doses of the MenACWY control vaccine. Enrollment into the trials was organized by age into subgroups of 18-55, 56-69 and 70-plus years, and those subgroups contained approximately 160, 26 and 62 TCR-sequenced participants, respectively.

As concerns this clone: The target of this receptor is not known. No much larger clone is present one base from it, and per-base qualities are unavailable.

Results and caveats for the whole study, not just this receptor: Reportedly, almost half of the unique spike-specific TCRs recognized epitopes lying outside the regions that are mutated in the B.1.351 and B.1.1.7 variants. Only six AZD1222 recipients were SARS-CoV-2 seropositive at baseline, limiting conclusions about previously exposed vaccinees. The 56-69-year group was small, and its depth increase did not reach significance, likely because of low power. Spike-specific TCR breadth and depth rose significantly after two AZD1222 doses compared with day 0 and with MenACWY recipients. Because no samples from the day 14 peak response were available, repertoires could be characterized only after the peak T cell response. Most participants were white British and females outnumbered males, and the authors suggested that clonal diversity may have been underestimated. Vaccine-associated CD4 TCRs spanned the whole spike protein, with dominant responses in regions 160-218 and 743-854.

The time point label, as the study defines it: baseline before first vaccination. Sample treatment or condition, as interpreted from the label and publication: meningococcal conjugate vaccine given as trial control. The vaccinee samples were drawn from two UK trials, COV001 and COV002, one of which was a single-blind randomized controlled phase 2/3 trial testing AZD1222 (ChAdOx1 nCoV-19) in healthy adults. Trial participant PBMC samples were collected at day 0 and day 28 after the second dose for TCRbeta chain sequencing. The CDR3 regions of human TCRbeta chains were subjected to immunosequencing. Concerning the study's data processing: TCRs in the repertoires were matched against a reference library of SARS-CoV-2-specific TCRs that had been generated with the MIRA antigen-specificity platform. Breadth was defined as the fraction of unique TCRs that were SARS-CoV-2-associated, and depth was defined as the fraction of total T cells that were SARS-CoV-2-associated. Each spike-specific TCR was assigned to its reactive spike region and to a CD4 or CD8 class using the MIRA data. Log10-transformed breadth and depth values were compared by one-way ANOVA with Sidak's multiple comparisons tests. The table was pulled from immuneACCESS by TCRdb, which kept in-frame rearrangements only. Such tables lose some clones; where checked, under half of the loss comes from unresolved V genes, and the rest has no known cause. The DNA was the basis for D and trimming; V, J and clone size are from that table. The table for this sample lists 150,000 or so clones; around nine tenths of them were counted only once. 2.5% to 3% of the sample is held by the ten biggest clonotypes.

The sequences come from peripheral blood, collected on day 0 of MenACWY control vaccination. The source is an adult in good health.

The CDR3 reads CASSRRQGGRGEKLFF. The DNA reads as follows: TGTGCCAGCAGCCGACGACAAGGGGGCCGCGGGGAAAAACTGTTTTTT. The V and J segments used are TRBV5-6 and TRBJ1-4, and TRBD1 aligns with 7 junction nucleotides. The CDR3 runs 16 amino acids, cysteine and phenylalanine included. Only CDR3 DNA is held: 48 bases, read in frame from base 1. The germline V gene specifies SGHDT as CDR1 and YYEEEE as CDR2. The V end gives up 4 bases and the J end 8 bases, leaving 14 bases in the junction not matched to a gene.